The clone carrying this TCR beta chain has just a few counts. The antigen is not known. This sample was taken from a study of CD8+ T cells in alopecia areata. Broader study findings: Under tofacitinib, numerous expanded lesional clonotypes remained detectable in scalp and blood.

The treatment was: oral pan-JAK inhibitor, 5-10 mg twice daily. Germline loops: CDR1 SQVTM, CDR2 ANQGSEA. The CDR3 runs 11 residues. V was shortened by 3 bases and J by 3 bases, with 6 bases between the two germline ends. Investigators isolated RNA and reverse transcribed it into cDNA to act as the sequencing template. TCRdb keeps only in-frame clones here, not all; method: immunoSEQ multiplex PCR. The sample consists of around 190,000 clones, more than 55% of them appearing once. The receptor comes from a human donor with alopecia areata. J is TRBJ2-7 and V is TRBV29-1; D gene ambiguous. This specimen consisted of CD4+ T cells sorted from blood, obtained at week 4, from a patient treated with tofacitinib. The chain's CDR3 is CSVEGNYEQYF. The CDR3 DNA reads as TGCAGCGTTGAGGGGAACTACGAGCAGTACTTC.